Shown below are 32 T cell receptor beta chains from a single sample sequenced in a study of blood T cell repertoires in COVID-19 (dated by TCRdb to 2020 to 2022). The library was built by means of the immunoSEQ multiplex PCR assay. Not all clones reach the TCRdb copy of this immuneACCESS table, which keeps in-frame sequences only. Checked studies attribute under half of the gap to unresolved V genes and leave the rest unexplained. This sample lists about 210,000 clones; 70% to 90% were detected once. The top ten constitute around 9.2% of the sample. Sequenced sample: PBMCs or T cells enriched from blood (not recorded which). Receptors were obtained from a man aged 35-49 years who had recovered from COVID-19.

The CDR3 region is CASSPTLGGGSTDTQYF. As DNA, the CDR3 is TGTGCCAGCAGCCCAACCCTGGGCGGGGGTAGCACAGATACGCAGTATTTT. The rearrangement links TRBV3-1 (or the pseudogene TRBV3-2) to TRBJ2-3; 7 positions agree with TRBD2. Germline values: CDR1 LGHDT, CDR2 YNNKEL (reference sequence). This CDR3 comprises 17 residues. V dropped 4 bases and J dropped 0; count of bases not matched to a gene: 10.

The chain employs TRBV18 and TRBJ1-4, with 7 bases fitting TRBD1. The germline CDR1 and CDR2 sequences are KGHSH and LQKENI. The trim removed 2 bases at V and 7 bases at J, leaving 10 bases unmatched. This CDR3 is 16 amino acids long. CDR3 protein: CASSPTRGTETEKLFF. The CDR3 DNA reads as TGTGCCAGCTCACCAACGAGGGGGACAGAAACTGAAAAACTGTTTTTT.

V gene TRBV10-2 combines with J gene TRBJ1-1, with TRBD1 matching 10 bases. V shed 6 bases, J shed 5 bases, and the junction held 9 bases outside the gene matches. The CDR3 runs to 15 residues. Germline CDR1 is WSHSY and CDR2 is SAAADI. The CDR3 coding sequence is TGCGCCAGCAGAGATCGACCGGGACAGGGGACTGAAGCTTTCTTT. It yields the protein CASRDRPGQGTEAFF.

This clone was recorded only once. This chain joins TRBV7-9 and TRBJ2-5; D perhaps matches TRBD1 (5 bases). The CDR3 consists of 14 residues. V lost 1 base and J lost 3, with 9 bases in between. The germline V gene has CDR1 SEHNR and CDR2 FQNEAQ (reference sequence). CDR3 amino acids: CASSLGQNKETQYF. In DNA form, the CDR3 reads TGTGCCAGCAGCTTAGGACAGAACAAAGAGACCCAGTACTTC.

The rearrangement links TRBV10-1 to TRBJ1-2; D gene ambiguous. The V end lost 8 bases, the J end lost 2 bases, and 15 bases lay between the germline ends. This CDR3 contains 14 residues. Germline loops: CDR1 WNHNN, CDR2 SYGVQD (reference sequence). CDR3 DNA: TGCGCCAGCTCTCGGGAAGTGATAAACTATGGCTACACCTTC. Translation: CASSREVINYGYTF.

J is TRBJ1-5 and V is TRBV3-1 (or the pseudogene TRBV3-2); no firm D call. Germline V CDR1 and CDR2: LGHDT, YNNKEL (reference sequence). Trimming cost V 1 base and J 1 base, with 2 bases left between them. CDR3 length equals 13 residues. The chain's CDR3 is CASSQVSNQPQHF. CDR3 in DNA: TGTGCCAGCAGCCAAGTAAGCAATCAGCCCCAGCATTTT.

The chain is built from TRBV3-1 (or the pseudogene TRBV3-2) and TRBJ1-1, with D possibly TRBD1 on 6 matching bases. V shed 4 bases and J shed 4 bases, with 10 bases lying between them. The CDR3 consists of 13 residues. Looked up from germline, CDR1 is LGHDT and CDR2 is YNNKEL (reference sequence). Here the CDR3 DNA reads TGTGCCAGCAGCCGACAGGAGATCACTGAAGCTTTCTTT. Translating it yields CASSRQEITEAFF.

A note on this clone: The junction and the germline gene differ at one end; a read error may be behind it. The chain carries TRBV12-5 and TRBJ1-6; D gene unclear. Germline V gives CDR1 LGHNT, CDR2 FRNRAP. This CDR3 spans 13 amino acids. Here the CDR3 reads CASGLDGYSALHF. CDR3 in DNA: TGTGCTAGTGGTTTGGACGGGTATTCAGCCCTCCACTTT.

DNA for the CDR3: TGTGCCAGGACTAGCGGGAGCCGGGGGTACTTC. Residues: CARTSGSRGYF. This chain joins TRBV21-1 and TRBJ2-7; the D segment call TRBD2 is taken from the table without a DNA check. TRBV21-1 is annotated as a pseudogene. The CDR3 totals 11 residues.

This chain connects TRBV13 to TRBJ2-7; 8 nucleotides line up with TRBD1. Germline CDR1 is PRHDT and CDR2 is FYEKMQ (reference sequence). This CDR3 spans 14 amino acids. The V gene end was trimmed by 5 bases and the J gene end by 6 bases; junction bases not matched to a gene: 9. The CDR3 loop is CASSDGQGNTEQYF. In nucleotides, the CDR3 is TGTGCCAGCAGCGACGGACAGGGTAATACCGAGCAGTACTTC.

This clone has only one observation. V usage is TRBV6-1 and J usage is TRBJ1-5; D not resolved. The V gene's germline CDR1 is MNHNS and CDR2 SASEGT. CDR3 length: 12 amino acids. V was pared by 4 bases and J by 1 base, with 2 bases between. The CDR3 region is CASSVSNQPQHF. DNA for the CDR3: TGTGCCAGCAGTGTAAGCAATCAGCCCCAGCATTTT.

The gene calls are TRBV10-2 and TRBJ1-3; maybe TRBD1 (5 bases). V was pared by 6 bases and J by 0 bases, with 15 bases between. From germline, CDR1 is WSHSY and CDR2 SAAADI. CDR3 length: 16 amino acids. The CDR3 protein is CASSESSGHSGNTIYF. The CDR3 nucleotides are TGCGCCAGCAGCGAATCCTCAGGACACTCTGGAAACACCATATATTTT.

The chain has TRBV6-4 and TRBJ2-3, with 9 bases aligning to TRBD2. The CDR3 runs to 14 residues. Germline CDR1 MRHNA, CDR2 SNTAGT. J gave up 1 base and V 4 bases, and 0 bases lay outside the gene matches. CDR3 loop: CASSVAGGTDTQYF. The CDR3 DNA sequence: TGTGCCAGCAGTGTAGCGGGGGGCACAGATACGCAGTATTTT.

The chain couples TRBV9 to TRBJ1-3; D ambiguous. The CDR3 contains 13 residues. Germline values: CDR1 SGDLS, CDR2 YYNGEE. V was shortened by 4 bases and J by 2 bases, with 7 bases between the two germline ends. CDR3 region: CASSSLPGNTIYF. In DNA, the CDR3 is TGTGCCAGCAGCTCTCTTCCTGGAAACACCATATATTTT.

J is TRBJ2-3 and V is TRBV9, with a weak D call TRBD2 (7 bases). The CDR3 has 16 amino acids. V was shortened by 4 bases and J by 2 bases, with 17 bases between the two germline ends. CDR1 is SGDLS, CDR2 YYNGEE, per germline. The DNA for the CDR3 is TGTGCCAGCAGCCCCTTGGGGGGGGGCTTCACAGATACGCAGTATTTT. As protein: CASSPLGGGFTDTQYF.

The rearrangement links TRBV21-1 to TRBJ2-1; TRBD2, the table's D call, lacks a check against the DNA. TRBV21-1 is a pseudogene. The CDR3 extends over 17 amino acids. The CDR3 DNA reads as TGTGCCAGCAGCAAAGACTTGGGCGGGAGGTCCTACAATGAGCAGTTCTTC. It yields the protein CASSKDLGGRSYNEQFF.

The chain joins TRBV18 to TRBJ1-5; maybe TRBD1 (6 bases). This CDR3 region has 17 residues. The germline V gene encodes CDR1 KGHSH and CDR2 LQKENI. Between the trimmed V and J ends, which lost 3 bases and 0 bases, there was a span of 15 bases. In DNA form, the CDR3 reads TGTGCCAGCTCACCGAGGGGGGGGGCAAATAGCAATCAGCCCCAGCATTTT. This encodes CASSPRGGANSNQPQHF. Complete variable domain (other parts from reference TRBV18 and TRBJ1-5): NAGVMQNPRHLVRRRGQEARLRCSPMKGHSHVYWYRQLPEEGLKFMVYLQKENIIDESGMPKERFSAEFPKEGPSILRIQQVVRGDSAAYFCASSPRGGANSNQPQHFGDGTRLSIL.

The V gene is TRBV29-1, the J gene TRBJ2-7; TRBD1 aligns across 10 bases. The CDR3 length is 12 residues. CDR1 and CDR2 from the germline V gene are SQVTM and ANQGSEA. With 6 bases clipped from V and 7 bases from J, the junction kept 6 bases outside the gene matches. CDR3 protein: CSVRQGAGEQYF. The CDR3 region has the DNA TGCAGCGTGCGACAGGGGGCGGGGGAGCAGTACTTC.

The rearrangement links TRBV7-9 to TRBJ1-1; 7 nucleotides align to TRBD1. Germline V gives CDR1 SEHNR, CDR2 FQNEAQ (reference sequence). Losses at the gene ends were 5 bases for V and 0 bases for J; bases not matched to a gene: 6. This CDR3 is built from 15 residues. The CDR3 reads CASSPVQGVNTEAFF. The CDR3 DNA is TGTGCCAGCAGCCCCGTGCAGGGGGTGAACACTGAAGCTTTCTTT. The full variable domain, completed using reference TRBV7-9 and TRBJ1-1, is DTGVSQNPRHKITKRGQNVTFRCDPISEHNRLYWYRQTLGQGPEFLTYFQNEAQLEKSRLLSDRFSAERPKGSFSTLEIQRTEQGDSAMYLCASSPVQGVNTEAFFGQGTRLTVV.

This chain links TRBV21-1 with TRBJ1-5. TRBV21-1 is tagged as a pseudogene. The CDR3 sequence is 19 residues long. DNA for the CDR3: TGTGCCAGCAGCAAAGGTTTTTTCCCACGTCCAAAACGGGAGCAGCCCCAGCATTTT. It codes for CASSKGFFPRPKREQPQHF.

The rearrangement joins TRBV6-6 to TRBJ2-1; TRBD2 matches at 14 bases. Germline lookup yields CDR1 MNHNY and CDR2 SVGAGI (reference sequence). With V trimmed by 5 bases and J by 7 bases, 7 bases remained unmatched. This CDR3 has 16 residues. CDR3 nucleotide sequence: TGTGCCAGCAGTCGACTAGCGGGAGGGCCCTGGAATGAGCAGTTCTTC. Its protein product is CASSRLAGGPWNEQFF.

The chain is built from TRBV21-1 and TRBJ1-1. TRBV21-1 is an annotated pseudogene. CDR3 length: 15 residues. DNA for the CDR3: TGTGCCAGCAGCAATAGCGTCGAAGGGAACACTGAAGCTTTCTTT. It specifies CASSNSVEGNTEAFF.

This sequence joins TRBV28 and TRBJ1-3; maybe TRBD1 (6 bases). The CDR3 runs to 12 residues. Between the trimmed V and J ends, which lost 5 bases and 11 bases, there was a span of 13 bases. CDR1 is MDHEN and CDR2 is SYDVKM in the germline V gene. The CDR3 loop reads CASSPQGLAIYF. The DNA of the CDR3 is TGTGCCAGCAGTCCTCAGGGGTTAGCCATATATTTT.

The gene calls are TRBV5-1 and TRBJ2-3, with 14 bases fitting TRBD2. Germline V CDR1 and CDR2: SGHRS, YFSETQ. V lost 3 bases, J lost 0 bases, and 3 bases stayed unmatched. The CDR3 loop spans 17 amino acids. For the CDR3, the DNA is TGCGCCAGCAGCTCTGGACTAGCGGGAGGCAGCACAGATACGCAGTATTTT. It is translated as CASSSGLAGGSTDTQYF. Based on the CDR3 plus reference TRBV5-1 and TRBJ2-3, the full variable domain is KAGVTQTPRYLIKTRGQQVTLSCSPISGHRSVSWYQQTPGQGLQFLFEYFSETQRNKGNFPGRFSGRQFSNSRSEMNVSTLELGDSALYLCASSSGLAGGSTDTQYFGPGTRLTVL.

This chain connects TRBV4-1 to TRBJ1-3; the match to TRBD1 covers 8 bases. The CDR3 has 14 residues. V dropped 1 base and J dropped 9; count of bases not matched to a gene: 5. CDR1 is MGHRA and CDR2 is YSYEKL in the germline V gene. The CDR3: CASSQVTGDGTIYF. The CDR3 region has the DNA TGCGCCAGCAGCCAAGTGACAGGGGACGGCACCATATATTTT.

The chain combines TRBV3-1 (or the pseudogene TRBV3-2) with TRBJ2-3, with D maybe TRBD2 (6 bases). V was pared by 4 bases and J by 10 bases, with 15 bases between. Per the germline V gene, CDR1 is LGHDT and CDR2 is YNNKEL (reference sequence). This CDR3 spans 13 amino acids. The CDR3 nucleotides are TGTGCCAGCAGCCCGAGGGACTTTTATCCGCAGTATTTT. It is translated as CASSPRDFYPQYF.

The chain is built from TRBV27 and TRBJ2-7, with TRBD2 matching 12 bases. The J segment lost 2 bases and the V segment lost 5 bases, leaving 7 bases of the junction unmatched. The CDR3 covers 16 residues. CDR1 is MNHEY, CDR2 SMNVEV, per germline (reference sequence). CDR3 DNA: TGTGCCAGCAGTCCGATAGGACTAGCGGGGACCTACGAGCAGTACTTC. Protein product: CASSPIGLAGTYEQYF.

This clone was found a few times. The chain combines TRBV27 with TRBJ1-2; D gene uncertain. Germline CDR1 reads MNHEY; CDR2 reads SMNVEV (reference sequence). The CDR3 has 17 amino acids. V gave up 2 bases and J gave up 4 bases, with 20 bases separating them. Here the CDR3 reads CASSLLGAESSFYGYTF. The CDR3 nucleotides read TGTGCCAGCAGTTTACTTGGAGCGGAGTCAAGCTTCTATGGCTACACCTTC.

This clone was observed a few times. Additional DNA sequences in this sample encode the identical CDR3. The chain uses TRBV27 and TRBJ2-7, with TRBD2 identical over 10 bases. Per germline, CDR1 MNHEY and CDR2 SMNVEV (reference sequence). The CDR3 covers 14 residues. V gave up 3 bases and J gave up 5 bases; unmatched junction bases: 4. The CDR3 DNA reads TGTGCCAGCAGTTTGTCTAGCGGGGGACACGAGCAGTACTTC. It translates to CASSLSSGGHEQYF.

V gene TRBV30 combines with J gene TRBJ1-4; maybe TRBD1 (5 bases). In germline, CDR1 is GTSNPN, CDR2 SVGIG (reference sequence). The CDR3 has 14 residues. Deletions cut 2 bases from V and 6 bases from J, with 13 bases between. CDR3 sequence reads: CAWSTGLADEKLFF. The CDR3 DNA is TGTGCCTGGAGTACGGGACTAGCTGATGAAAAACTGTTTTTT.

By sample fraction, this clone is medium-sized. The chain joins TRBV2 to TRBJ2-7, with 12 bases fitting TRBD2. Per the germline V gene, CDR1 is SNHLY and CDR2 is FYNNEI. This CDR3 region has 15 residues. J gave up 1 base and V 5 bases, and 3 bases lay outside the gene matches. The CDR3 loop is CASSQTSGRSYEQYF. The CDR3, as DNA: TGTGCCAGCAGTCAAACTAGCGGGAGGTCCTACGAGCAGTACTTC.

In regard to this clone: A read error may account for a junction end that differs from germline. The V and J genes are TRBV7-3 and TRBJ1-1; TRBD1 is a possible D gene (5 bases). Germline V CDR1 and CDR2: SGHTA, FQGTGA. The CDR3 runs to 14 residues. The CDR3 reads CASTLSRVNTEAFF. In DNA form, the CDR3 reads TGTGCCAGCACCTTATCCAGGGTGAACACTGAAGCTTTCTTT.